This TCR beta chain was documented in a study of blood T cells in healthy people across ages. Overall study findings and caveats: Possibly, changes in expanded clonotypes were confounded because donor CMV status was unknown.

The CDR3 covers 15 residues. CDR1 is SGHTA, CDR2 FQGNSA, per germline. Note on this clonotype: The antigen remains unidentified. A read error may be the cause here, since a much bigger clone is one base away.

A J-beta primer mix and a sample-barcoded 5' primer were used in a second PCR of roughly 7 to 12 cycles. Sequencing yielded, for each sample, at least 2.5 million paired-end reads carrying CDR3. TCRdb reprocessed the 5' RACE reads via MiXCR and lists one record per CDR3 protein. This table has hundreds of thousands of distinct CDR3 sequences, around 34% appearing once. V gene TRBV7-2 combines with J gene TRBJ2-3; perhaps TRBD2 as D (6 bases). The specimen was blood. The origin of this receptor is a man younger than 35 in good health. CDR3 sequence reads: CAGSFAGRAPDTQYF. In DNA, the CDR3 is TGTGCCGGCAGCTTTGCGGGGCGTGCCCCAGATACGCAGTATTTT.